This T cell receptor beta chain emerged from a study of blood T cell repertoires in COVID-19. Study-wide context: COVID-19 samples from acute and convalescent phases originated in the United States, Italy and Spain. PBMCs, B-cell-depleted T cells, or T cells were the source of the cDNA or gDNA that made up the material.

The CDR3 length is 13 residues. Germline V gene data show CDR1 as SNHLY and CDR2 as FYNNEI. The germline V and J ends were trimmed by 7 bases and 0 bases, with 6 bases remaining between them. In the original workflow: Estimates of nucleated cell counts were drawn from the amplification of reference gene primers. Profiling relied on immunoSEQ multiplex PCR, and the TCRdb table lists in-frame clones only, not all of them. From that table come the V and J calls and clone size; the DNA was used to work out D and trimming. The sample includes about 120,000 clones, about 85% of them seen just once. The chain carries TRBV2 and TRBJ1-4; D remains unclear. The receptor's source is a woman of 80 years or more with acute or convalescent COVID-19. The sequencing input was peripheral blood. CDR3 amino acids: CASKRSTNEKLFF. The CDR3 DNA reads TGTGCCAGCAAACGGTCAACTAATGAAAAACTGTTTTTT.